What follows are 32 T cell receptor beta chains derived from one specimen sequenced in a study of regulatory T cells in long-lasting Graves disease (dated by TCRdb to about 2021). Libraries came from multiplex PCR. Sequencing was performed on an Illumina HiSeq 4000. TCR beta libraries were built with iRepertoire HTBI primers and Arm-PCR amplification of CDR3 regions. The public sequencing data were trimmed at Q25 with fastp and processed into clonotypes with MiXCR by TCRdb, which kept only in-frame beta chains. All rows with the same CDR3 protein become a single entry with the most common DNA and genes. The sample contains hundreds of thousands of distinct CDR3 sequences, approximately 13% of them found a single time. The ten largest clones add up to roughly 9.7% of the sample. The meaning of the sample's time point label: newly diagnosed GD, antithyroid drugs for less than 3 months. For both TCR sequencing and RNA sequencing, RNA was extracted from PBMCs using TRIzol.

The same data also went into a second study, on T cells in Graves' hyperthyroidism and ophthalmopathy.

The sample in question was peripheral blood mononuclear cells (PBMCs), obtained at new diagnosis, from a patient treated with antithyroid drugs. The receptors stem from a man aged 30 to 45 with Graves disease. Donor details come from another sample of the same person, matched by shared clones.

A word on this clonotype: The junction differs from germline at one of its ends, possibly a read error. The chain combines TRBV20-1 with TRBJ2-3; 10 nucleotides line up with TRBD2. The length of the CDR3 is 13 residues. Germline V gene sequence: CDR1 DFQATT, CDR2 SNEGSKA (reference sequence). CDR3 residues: CSALAGVADMQYF. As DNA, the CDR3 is TGCAGTGCCCTAGCGGGAGTAGCCGATATGCAGTATTTT.

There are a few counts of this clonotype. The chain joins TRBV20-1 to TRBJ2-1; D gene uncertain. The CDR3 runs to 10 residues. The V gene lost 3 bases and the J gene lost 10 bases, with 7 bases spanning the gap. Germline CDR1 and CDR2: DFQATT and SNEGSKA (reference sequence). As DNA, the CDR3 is TGCAGTGCTAGGATGACAGAGCAGTTCTTC. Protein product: CSARMTEQFF.

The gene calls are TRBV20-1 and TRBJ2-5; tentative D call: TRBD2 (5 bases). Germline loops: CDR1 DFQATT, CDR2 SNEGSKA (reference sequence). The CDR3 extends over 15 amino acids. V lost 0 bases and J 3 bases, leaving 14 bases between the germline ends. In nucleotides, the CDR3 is TGCAGTGCTAGAGATGTTAGACTATCGGAAGAGACCCAGTACTTC. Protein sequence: CSARDVRLSEETQYF.

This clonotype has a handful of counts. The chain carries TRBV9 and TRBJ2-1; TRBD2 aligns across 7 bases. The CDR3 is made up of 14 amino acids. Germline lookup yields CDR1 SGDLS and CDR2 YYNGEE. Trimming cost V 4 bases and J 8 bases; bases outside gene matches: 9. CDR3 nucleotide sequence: TGTGCCAGCAGCTTTACGGGGGGAGCCGATGAGCAGTTCTTC. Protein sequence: CASSFTGGADEQFF. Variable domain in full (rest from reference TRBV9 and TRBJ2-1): DSGVTQTPKHLITATGQRVTLRCSPRSGDLSVYWYQQSLDQGLQFLIQYYNGEERAKGNILERFSAQQFPDLHSELNLSSLELGDSALYFCASSFTGGADEQFFGPGTRLTVL.

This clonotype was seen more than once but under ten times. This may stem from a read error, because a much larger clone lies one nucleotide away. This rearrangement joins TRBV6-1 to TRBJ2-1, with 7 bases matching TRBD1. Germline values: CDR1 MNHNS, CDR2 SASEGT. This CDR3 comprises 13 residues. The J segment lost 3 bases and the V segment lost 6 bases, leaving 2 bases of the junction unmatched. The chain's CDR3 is CASRRDSYNEQFF. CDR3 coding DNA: TGTGCCAGCAGGAGGGACAGCTACAATGAGCAGTTCTTC.

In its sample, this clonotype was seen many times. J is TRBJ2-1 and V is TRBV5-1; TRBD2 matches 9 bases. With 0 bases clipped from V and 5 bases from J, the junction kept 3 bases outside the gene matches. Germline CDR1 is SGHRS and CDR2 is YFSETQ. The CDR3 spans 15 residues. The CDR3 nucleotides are TGCGCCAGCAGCTTGGCAGCGGGAGGAGACAATGAGCAGTTCTTC. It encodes CASSLAAGGDNEQFF. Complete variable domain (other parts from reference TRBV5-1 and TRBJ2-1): KAGVTQTPRYLIKTRGQQVTLSCSPISGHRSVSWYQQTPGQGLQFLFEYFSETQRNKGNFPGRFSGRQFSNSRSEMNVSTLELGDSALYLCASSLAAGGDNEQFFGPGTRLTVL.

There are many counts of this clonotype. CDR3 amino acids: CSARGSGRGEQYF. CDR3 DNA sequence: TGCAGTGCTAGAGGTAGCGGGAGGGGCGAGCAGTACTTC. J is TRBJ2-7 and V is TRBV20-1; 11 nucleotides agree with TRBD2. The V gene end was trimmed by 1 base and the J gene end by 6 bases; junction bases not matched to a gene: 2. CDR3 length: 13 amino acids. Germline loops: CDR1 DFQATT, CDR2 SNEGSKA (reference sequence).

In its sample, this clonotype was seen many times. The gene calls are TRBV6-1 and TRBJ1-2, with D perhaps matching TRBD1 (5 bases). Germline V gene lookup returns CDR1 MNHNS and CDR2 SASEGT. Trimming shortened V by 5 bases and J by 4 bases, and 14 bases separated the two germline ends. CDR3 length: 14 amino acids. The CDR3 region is CASSIDSRLYGYTF. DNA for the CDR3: TGTGCCAGCAGTATAGACAGCCGCCTCTATGGCTACACCTTC.

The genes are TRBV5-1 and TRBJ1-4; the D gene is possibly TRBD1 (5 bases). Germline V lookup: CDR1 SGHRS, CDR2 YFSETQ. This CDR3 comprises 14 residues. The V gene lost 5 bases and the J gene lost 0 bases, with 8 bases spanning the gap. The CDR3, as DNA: TGCGCCAGCAGAACAGGCTCAACTAATGAAAAACTGTTTTTT. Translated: CASRTGSTNEKLFF.

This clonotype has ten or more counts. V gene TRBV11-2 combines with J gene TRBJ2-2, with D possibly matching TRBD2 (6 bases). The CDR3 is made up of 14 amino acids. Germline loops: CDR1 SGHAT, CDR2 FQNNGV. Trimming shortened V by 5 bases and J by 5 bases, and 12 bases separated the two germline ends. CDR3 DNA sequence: TGTGCCAGCAGCGCGCGGGACTTAACCGGGGAGCTGTTTTTT. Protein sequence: CASSARDLTGELFF. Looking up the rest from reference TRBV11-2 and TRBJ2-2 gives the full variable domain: EAGVAQSPRYKIIEKRQSVAFWCNPISGHATLYWYQQILGQGPKLLIQFQNNGVVDDSQLPKDRFSAERLKGVDSTLKIQPAKLEDSAVYLCASSARDLTGELFFGEGSRLTVL.

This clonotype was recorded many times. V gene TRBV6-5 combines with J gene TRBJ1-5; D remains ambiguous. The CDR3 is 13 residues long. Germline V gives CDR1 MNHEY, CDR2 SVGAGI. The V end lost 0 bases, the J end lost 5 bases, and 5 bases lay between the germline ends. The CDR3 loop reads CASSYSVDQPQHF. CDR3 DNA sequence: TGTGCCAGCAGTTACTCGGTGGATCAGCCCCAGCATTTT.

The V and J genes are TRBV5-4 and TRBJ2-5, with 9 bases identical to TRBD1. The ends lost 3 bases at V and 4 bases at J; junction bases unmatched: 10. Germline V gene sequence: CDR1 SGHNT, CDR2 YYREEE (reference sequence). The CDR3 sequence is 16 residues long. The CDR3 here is CASSSAGTGQRETQYF. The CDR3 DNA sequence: TGTGCCAGCAGCTCGGCCGGGACAGGGCAGAGAGAGACCCAGTACTTC.

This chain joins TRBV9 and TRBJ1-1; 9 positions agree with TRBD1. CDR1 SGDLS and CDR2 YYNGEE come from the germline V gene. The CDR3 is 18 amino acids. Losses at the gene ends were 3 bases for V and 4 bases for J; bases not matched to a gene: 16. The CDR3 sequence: CASSAPGTGLIAGTEAFF. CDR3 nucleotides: TGTGCCAGCAGCGCACCCGGGACAGGGTTAATCGCGGGCACTGAAGCTTTCTTT.

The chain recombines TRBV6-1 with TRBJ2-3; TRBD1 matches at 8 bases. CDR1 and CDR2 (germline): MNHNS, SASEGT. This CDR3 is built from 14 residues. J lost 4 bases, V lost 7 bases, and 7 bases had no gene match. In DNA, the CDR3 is TGTGCCAGCACCCAAGACAGGGGTGCAGATACGCAGTATTTT. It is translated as CASTQDRGADTQYF.

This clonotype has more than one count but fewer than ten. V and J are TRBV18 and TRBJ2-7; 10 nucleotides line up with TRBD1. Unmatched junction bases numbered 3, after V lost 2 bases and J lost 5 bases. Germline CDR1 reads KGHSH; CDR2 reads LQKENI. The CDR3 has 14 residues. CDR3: CASSPGTGVHEQYF. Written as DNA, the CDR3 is TGTGCCAGCTCACCAGGGACAGGGGTTCACGAGCAGTACTTC.

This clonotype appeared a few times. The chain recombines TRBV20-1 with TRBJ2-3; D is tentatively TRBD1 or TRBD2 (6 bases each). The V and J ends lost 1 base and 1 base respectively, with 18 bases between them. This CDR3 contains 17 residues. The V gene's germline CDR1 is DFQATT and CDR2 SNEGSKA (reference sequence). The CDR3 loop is CSARGDGGRVGTDTQYF. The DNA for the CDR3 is TGCAGTGCTAGAGGGGACGGGGGCAGGGTGGGCACAGATACGCAGTATTTT.

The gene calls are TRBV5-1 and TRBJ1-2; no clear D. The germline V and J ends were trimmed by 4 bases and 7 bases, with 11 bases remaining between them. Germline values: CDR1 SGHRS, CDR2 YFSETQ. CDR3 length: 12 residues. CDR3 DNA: TGCGCCAGCAGCGCCATGGCTTGTGGCTACACCTTC. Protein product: CASSAMACGYTF.

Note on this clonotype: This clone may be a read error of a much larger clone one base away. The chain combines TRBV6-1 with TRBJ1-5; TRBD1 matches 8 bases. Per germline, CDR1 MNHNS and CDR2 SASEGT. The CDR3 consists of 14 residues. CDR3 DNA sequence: TGTGCCAGCAGTGACCATTGGACAGGGAGGCCCCAGCAGTTT. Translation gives CASSDHWTGRPQQF.

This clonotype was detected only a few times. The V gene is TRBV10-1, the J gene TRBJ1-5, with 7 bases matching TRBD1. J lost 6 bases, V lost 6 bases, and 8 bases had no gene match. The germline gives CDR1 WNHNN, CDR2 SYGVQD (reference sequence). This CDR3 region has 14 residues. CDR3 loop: CASRRQGGSQPQHF. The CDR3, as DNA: TGCGCCAGCAGGCGACAGGGAGGGAGTCAGCCCCAGCATTTT.

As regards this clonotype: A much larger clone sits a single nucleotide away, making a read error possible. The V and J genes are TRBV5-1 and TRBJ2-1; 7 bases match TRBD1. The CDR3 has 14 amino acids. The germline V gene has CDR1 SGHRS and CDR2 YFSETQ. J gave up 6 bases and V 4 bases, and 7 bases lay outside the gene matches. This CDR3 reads CASSMGQMGNEQFF. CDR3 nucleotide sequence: TGCGCCAGCAGCATGGGACAGATGGGCAATGAGCAGTTCTTC.

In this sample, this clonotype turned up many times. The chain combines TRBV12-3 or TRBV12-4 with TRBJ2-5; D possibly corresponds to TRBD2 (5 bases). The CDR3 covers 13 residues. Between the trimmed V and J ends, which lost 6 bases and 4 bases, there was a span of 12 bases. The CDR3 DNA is TGTGCCAGCAGGGGAGAGGTACCAGAGACCCAGTACTTC. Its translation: CASRGEVPETQYF.

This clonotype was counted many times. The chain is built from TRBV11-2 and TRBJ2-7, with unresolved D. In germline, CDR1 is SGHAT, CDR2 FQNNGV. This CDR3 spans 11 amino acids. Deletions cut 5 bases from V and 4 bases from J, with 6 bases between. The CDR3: CASSTTYEQYF. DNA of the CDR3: TGTGCCAGCAGCACCACATACGAGCAGTACTTC. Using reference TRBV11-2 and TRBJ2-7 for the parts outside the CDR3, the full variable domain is EAGVAQSPRYKIIEKRQSVAFWCNPISGHATLYWYQQILGQGPKLLIQFQNNGVVDDSQLPKDRFSAERLKGVDSTLKIQPAKLEDSAVYLCASSTTYEQYFGPGTRLTVT.

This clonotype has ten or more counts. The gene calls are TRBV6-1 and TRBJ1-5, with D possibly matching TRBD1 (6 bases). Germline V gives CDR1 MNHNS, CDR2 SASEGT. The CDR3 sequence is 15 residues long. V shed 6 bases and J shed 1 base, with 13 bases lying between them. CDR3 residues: CASSRTVTSNQPQHF. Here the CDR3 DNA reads TGTGCCAGCAGCCGGACAGTGACGAGCAATCAGCCCCAGCATTTT.

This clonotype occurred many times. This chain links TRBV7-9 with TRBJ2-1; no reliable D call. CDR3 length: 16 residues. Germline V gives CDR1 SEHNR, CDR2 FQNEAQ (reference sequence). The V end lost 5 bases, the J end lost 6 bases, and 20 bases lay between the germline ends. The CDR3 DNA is TGTGCCAGCAGCCGAGATAGCAGGCTCCTGGGCAATGAGCAGTTCTTC. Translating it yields CASSRDSRLLGNEQFF.

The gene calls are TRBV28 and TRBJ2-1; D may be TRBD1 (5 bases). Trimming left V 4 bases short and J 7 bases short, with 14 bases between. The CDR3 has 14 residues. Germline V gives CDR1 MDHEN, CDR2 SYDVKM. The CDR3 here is CASSYLAGLNEQFF. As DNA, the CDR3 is TGTGCCAGCAGTTATCTCGCAGGGCTTAATGAGCAGTTCTTC.

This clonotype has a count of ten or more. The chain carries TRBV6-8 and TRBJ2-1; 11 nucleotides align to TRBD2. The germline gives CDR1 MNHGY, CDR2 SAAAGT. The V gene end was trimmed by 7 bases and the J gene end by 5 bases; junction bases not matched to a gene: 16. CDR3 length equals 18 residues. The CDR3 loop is CASTQGLAGGWGNNEQFF. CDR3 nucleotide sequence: TGTGCCAGCACCCAAGGACTAGCGGGTGGGTGGGGGAACAATGAGCAGTTCTTC.

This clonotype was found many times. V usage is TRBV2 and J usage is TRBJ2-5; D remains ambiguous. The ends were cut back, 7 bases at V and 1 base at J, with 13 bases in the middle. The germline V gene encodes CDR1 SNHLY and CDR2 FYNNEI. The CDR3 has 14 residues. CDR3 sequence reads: CASKLGQAQETQYF. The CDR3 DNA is TGTGCCAGCAAACTCGGGCAGGCCCAAGAGACCCAGTACTTC.

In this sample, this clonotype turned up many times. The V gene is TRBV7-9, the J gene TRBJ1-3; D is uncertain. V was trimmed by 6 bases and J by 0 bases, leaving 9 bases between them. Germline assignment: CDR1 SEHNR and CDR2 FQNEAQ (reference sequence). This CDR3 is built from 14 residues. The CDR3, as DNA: TGTGCCAGCAGGGGTAGCACCTCTGGAAACACCATATATTTT. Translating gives CASRGSTSGNTIYF.

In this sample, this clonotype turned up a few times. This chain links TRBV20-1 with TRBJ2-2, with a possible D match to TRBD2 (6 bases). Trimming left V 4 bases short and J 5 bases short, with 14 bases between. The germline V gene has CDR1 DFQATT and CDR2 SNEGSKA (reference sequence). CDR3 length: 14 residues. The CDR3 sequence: CSAIDAGRTGELFF. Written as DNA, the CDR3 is TGCAGTGCTATCGACGCGGGAAGGACCGGGGAGCTGTTTTTT.

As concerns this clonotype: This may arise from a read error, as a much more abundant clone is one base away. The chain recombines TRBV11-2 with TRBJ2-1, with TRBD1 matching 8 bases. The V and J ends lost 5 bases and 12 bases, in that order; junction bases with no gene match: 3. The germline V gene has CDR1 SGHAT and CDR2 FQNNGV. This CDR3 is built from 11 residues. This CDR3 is CASSPGTGQFF. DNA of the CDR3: TGTGCCAGCAGCCCCGGGACAGGGCAGTTCTTC.

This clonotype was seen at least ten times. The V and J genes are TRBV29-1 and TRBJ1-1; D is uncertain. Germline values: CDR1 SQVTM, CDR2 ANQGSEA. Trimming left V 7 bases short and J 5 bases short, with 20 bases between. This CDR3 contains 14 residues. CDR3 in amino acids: CSGCHGLVGTEAFF. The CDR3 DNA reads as TGCAGCGGTTGTCACGGGTTGGTTGGGACTGAAGCTTTCTTT.

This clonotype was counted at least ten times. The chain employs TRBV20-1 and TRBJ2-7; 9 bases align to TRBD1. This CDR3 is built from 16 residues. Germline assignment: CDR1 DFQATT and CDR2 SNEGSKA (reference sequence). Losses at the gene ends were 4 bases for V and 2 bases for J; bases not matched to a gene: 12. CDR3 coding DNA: TGCAGTGCTACCTCTCCTGGGACAGGGCGAGCCTACGAGCAGTACTTC. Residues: CSATSPGTGRAYEQYF.